The present entry profiles one T cell receptor (beta chain) with its context. V dropped 3 bases and J dropped 9 bases, with 18 bases sitting between them. The CDR3 contains 14 residues. CDR1 is MDHEN, CDR2 SYDVKM, per germline. The data were produced by immunoSEQ multiplex PCR, yet TCRdb's version contains in-frame clones alone and is incomplete. The sample records about 150,000 clones, roughly 89% being singletons. The sample belongs to a study of cytomegalovirus exposure and HLA in healthy donors. The gene calls are TRBV28 and TRBJ2-7; maybe TRBD2 (6 bases). The sequencing input was PBMCs. This receptor was taken from a woman aged 18-30 years in good health and CMV-seropositive. This CDR3 reads CASSLVGRPTAQYF. Written as DNA, the CDR3 is TGTGCCAGCAGTTTGGTCGGGAGACCTACGGCGCAGTACTTC. Combining the CDR3 with reference TRBV28 and TRBJ2-7 gives the whole variable domain DVKVTQSSRYLVKRTGEKVFLECVQDMDHENMFWYRQDPGLGLRLIYFSYDVKMKEKGDIPEGYSVSREKKERFSLILESASTNQTSMYLCASSLVGRPTAQYFGPGTRLTVT.